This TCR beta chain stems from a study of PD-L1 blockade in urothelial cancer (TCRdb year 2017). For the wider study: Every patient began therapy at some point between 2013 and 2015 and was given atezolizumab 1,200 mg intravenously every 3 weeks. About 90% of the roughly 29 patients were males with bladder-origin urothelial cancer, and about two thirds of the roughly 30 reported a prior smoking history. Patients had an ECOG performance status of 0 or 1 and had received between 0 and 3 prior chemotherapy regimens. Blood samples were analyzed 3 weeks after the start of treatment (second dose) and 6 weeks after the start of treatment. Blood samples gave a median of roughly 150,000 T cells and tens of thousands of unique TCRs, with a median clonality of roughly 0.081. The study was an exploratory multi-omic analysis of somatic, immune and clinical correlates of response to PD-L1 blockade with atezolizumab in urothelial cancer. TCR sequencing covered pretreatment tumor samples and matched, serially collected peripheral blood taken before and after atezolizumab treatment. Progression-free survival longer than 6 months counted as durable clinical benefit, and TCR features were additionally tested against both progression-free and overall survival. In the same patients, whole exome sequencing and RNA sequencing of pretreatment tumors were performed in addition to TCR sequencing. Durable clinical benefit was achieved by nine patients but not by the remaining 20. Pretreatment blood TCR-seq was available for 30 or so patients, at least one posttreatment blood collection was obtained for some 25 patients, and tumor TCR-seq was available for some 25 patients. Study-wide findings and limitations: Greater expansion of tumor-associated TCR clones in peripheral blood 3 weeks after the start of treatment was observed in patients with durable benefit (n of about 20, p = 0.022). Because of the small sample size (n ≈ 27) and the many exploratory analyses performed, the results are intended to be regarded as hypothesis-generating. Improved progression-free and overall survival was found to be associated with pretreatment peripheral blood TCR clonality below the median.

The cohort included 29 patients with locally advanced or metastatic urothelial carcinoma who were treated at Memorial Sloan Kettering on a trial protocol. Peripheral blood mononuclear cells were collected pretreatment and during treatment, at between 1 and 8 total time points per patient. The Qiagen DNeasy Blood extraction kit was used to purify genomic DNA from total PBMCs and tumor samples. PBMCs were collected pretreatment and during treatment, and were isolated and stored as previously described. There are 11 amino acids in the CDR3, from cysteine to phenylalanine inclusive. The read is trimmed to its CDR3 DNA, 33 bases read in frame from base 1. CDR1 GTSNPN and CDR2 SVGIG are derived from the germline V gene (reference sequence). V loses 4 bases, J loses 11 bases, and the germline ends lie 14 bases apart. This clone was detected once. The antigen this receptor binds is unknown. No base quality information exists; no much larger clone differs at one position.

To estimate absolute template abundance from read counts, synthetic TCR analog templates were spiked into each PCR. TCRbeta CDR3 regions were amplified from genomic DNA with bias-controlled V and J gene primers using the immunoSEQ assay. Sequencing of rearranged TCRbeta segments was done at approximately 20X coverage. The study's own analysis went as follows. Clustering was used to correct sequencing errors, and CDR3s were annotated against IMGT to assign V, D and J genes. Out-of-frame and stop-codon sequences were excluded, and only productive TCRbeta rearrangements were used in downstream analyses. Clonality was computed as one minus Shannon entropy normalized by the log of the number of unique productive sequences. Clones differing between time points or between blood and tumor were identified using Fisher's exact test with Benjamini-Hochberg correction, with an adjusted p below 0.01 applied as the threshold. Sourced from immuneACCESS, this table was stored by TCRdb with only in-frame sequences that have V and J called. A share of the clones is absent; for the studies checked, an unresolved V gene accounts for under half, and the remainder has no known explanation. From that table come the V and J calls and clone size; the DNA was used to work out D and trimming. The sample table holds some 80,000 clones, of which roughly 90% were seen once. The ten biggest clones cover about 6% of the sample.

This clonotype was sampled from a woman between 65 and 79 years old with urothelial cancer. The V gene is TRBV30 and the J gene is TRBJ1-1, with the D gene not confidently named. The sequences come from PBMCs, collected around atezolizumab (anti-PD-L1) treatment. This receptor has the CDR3 CAWNAALGAFF. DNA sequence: TGTGCCTGGAATGCGGCGCTCGGCGCTTTCTTT.